This T cell receptor beta chain was observed in a study of regulatory T cells in long-lasting Graves disease. Overall study results and limits: For persistent Graves' patients, TCR diversity was lower than for newly diagnosed ones. Persistent disease exhibited a predilection for TRBV28, TRBJ1-2 and TRBJ2-5.

CDR3 regions were amplified by Arm-PCR using iRepertoire HTBI primers to build TCR beta libraries. TCRdb re-called the multiplex PCR reads with MiXCR, one entry per CDR3 protein. The data show about 300,000 distinct CDR3 sequences, approximately 20% seen once. V shed 0 bases and J shed 3 bases, with 12 bases lying between them. Per the germline V gene, CDR1 is MNHNS and CDR2 is SASEGT. This CDR3 is 15 amino acids long. This clonotype was counted many times. Its specificity is not known. Documented time point: newly diagnosed GD, antithyroid drugs for less than 3 months. Making the TCR library involved RNA that had been extracted from PBMCs. With EDTA tubes as the receptacles, approximately 10 milliliters of peripheral blood were drawn.

This receptor was taken from a female donor with Graves disease. V usage is TRBV6-1 and J usage is TRBJ2-7; D is perhaps TRBD1 (6 bases). Source: peripheral blood mononuclear cells (PBMCs), taken at new diagnosis, from a patient treated with antithyroid drugs. CDR3 sequence (DNA): TGTGCCAGCAGTGAAGCACAAAGGGGGATCTACGAGCAGTACTTC. Protein product: CASSEAQRGIYEQYF.